The entry that follows covers one T cell receptor beta chain sequence. The data stem from a study of early T cells in non-severe SARS-CoV-2 infection. V lost 7 bases and J lost 3, with 15 bases in between. This CDR3 contains 13 residues. Germline CDR1 is SQVTM and CDR2 is ANQGSEA. TCRdb reanalysed the 5' RACE reads using MiXCR and keeps one entry per CDR3 protein. The table lists tens of thousands of distinct CDR3 sequences, less than 20% of them singletons. Sequenced input: whole blood. The clonotype was recovered from an adult who was a healthcare worker with PCR-confirmed SARS-CoV-2 infection or an uninfected control (not recorded which). V and J are TRBV29-1 and TRBJ1-2; D possibly corresponds to TRBD1 (6 bases). CDR3 loop: CSAGGGGYYGYTF. The CDR3 region has the DNA TGCAGCGCCGGGGGAGGGGGATACTATGGCTACACCTTC. Together with reference TRBV29-1 and TRBJ1-2, the CDR3 gives the full variable domain: SAVISQKPSRDICQRGTSLTIQCQVDSQVTMMFWYRQQPGQSLTLIATANQGSEATYESGFVIDKFPISRPNLTFSTLTVSNMSPEDSSIYLCSAGGGGYYGYTFGSGTRLTVV.